This TCR beta chain stems from a study of cytomegalovirus exposure and HLA in healthy donors. Study at large: Approximately 85 million unique TCRs from HLA-typed donors made up an early data release.

In germline, CDR1 is SGHNT, CDR2 YYREEE (reference sequence). This CDR3 spans 15 amino acids. V lost 5 bases, J lost 3 bases, and 9 bases stayed unmatched. Only a few counts were recorded for this clone. Its antigen is undetermined. PCR employed 60 Vbeta and 13 Jbeta primers. Some clones are missing from TCRdb's copy, which holds only in-frame ones; the method was immunoSEQ multiplex PCR. The sample records some 63,000 clones, roughly 83% being singletons. Points from the study as a whole: A likely sequencing artifact accounted for one observed cluster of highly shared sequence variants.

The sequencing input was PBMCs. The sequence was collected from a human donor in good health. The rearrangement uses TRBV5-4 and TRBJ2-5; 8 bases agree with TRBD2. The CDR3 is CASSSARGGEETQYF. CDR3 DNA sequence: TGTGCCAGCAGTTCTGCACGGGGGGGAGAAGAGACCCAGTACTTC.